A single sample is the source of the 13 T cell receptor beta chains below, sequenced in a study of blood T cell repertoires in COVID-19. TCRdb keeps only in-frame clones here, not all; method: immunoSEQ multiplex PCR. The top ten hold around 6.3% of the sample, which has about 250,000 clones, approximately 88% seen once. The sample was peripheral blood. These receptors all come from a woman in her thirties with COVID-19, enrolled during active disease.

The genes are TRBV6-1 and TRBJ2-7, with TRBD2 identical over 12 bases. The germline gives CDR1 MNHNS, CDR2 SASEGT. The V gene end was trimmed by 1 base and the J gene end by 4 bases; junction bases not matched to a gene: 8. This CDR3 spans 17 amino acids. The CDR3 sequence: CASSEGLAGGPWYEQYV. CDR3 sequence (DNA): TGTGCCAGCAGTGAAGGCCTAGCGGGAGGGCCGTGGTACGAGCAGTACGTC.

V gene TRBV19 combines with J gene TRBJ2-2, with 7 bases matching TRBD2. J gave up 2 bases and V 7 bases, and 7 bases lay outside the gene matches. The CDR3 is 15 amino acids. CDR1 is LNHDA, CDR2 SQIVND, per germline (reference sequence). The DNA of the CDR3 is TGTGCCAGTACCCTAAGCGGGATTAACACCGGGGAGCTGTTTTTT. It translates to CASTLSGINTGELFF.

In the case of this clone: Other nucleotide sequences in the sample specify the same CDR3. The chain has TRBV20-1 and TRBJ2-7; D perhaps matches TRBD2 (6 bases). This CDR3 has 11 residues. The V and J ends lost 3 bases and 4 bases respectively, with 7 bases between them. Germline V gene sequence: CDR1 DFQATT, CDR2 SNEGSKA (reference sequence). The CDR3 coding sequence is TGCAGTGCTAGTAGCGGATACGAGCAGTACTTC. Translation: CSASSGYEQYF.

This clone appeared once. This CDR3 reads CASSLAWRDRGADTQYF. As DNA, the CDR3 is TGTGCCAGCAGCTTAGCATGGCGGGACAGGGGGGCAGATACGCAGTATTTT. The rearrangement links TRBV7-6 to TRBJ2-3; 11 bases match TRBD1. V was clipped by 0 bases and J by 4 bases; unmatched bases: 6. The CDR3 is 17 amino acids. CDR1 is SGHVS, CDR2 FNYEAQ, per germline.

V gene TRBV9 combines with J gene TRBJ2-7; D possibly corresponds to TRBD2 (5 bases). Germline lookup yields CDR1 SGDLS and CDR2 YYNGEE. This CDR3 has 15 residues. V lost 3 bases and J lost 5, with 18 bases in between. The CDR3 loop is CASSASVTRTDEQYF. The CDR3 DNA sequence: TGTGCCAGCAGCGCCTCCGTTACTAGAACCGACGAGCAGTACTTC.

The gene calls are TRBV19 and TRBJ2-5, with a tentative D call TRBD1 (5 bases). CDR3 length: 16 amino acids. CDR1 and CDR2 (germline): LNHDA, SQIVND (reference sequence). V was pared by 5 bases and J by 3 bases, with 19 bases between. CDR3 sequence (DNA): TGTGCCAGTAGTCCTCATGAGCCACAGGCTAAAGAGACCCAGTACTTC. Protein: CASSPHEPQAKETQYF.

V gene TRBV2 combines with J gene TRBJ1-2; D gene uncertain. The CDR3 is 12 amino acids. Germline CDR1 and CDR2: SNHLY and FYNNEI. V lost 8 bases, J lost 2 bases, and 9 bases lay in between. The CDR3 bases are TGTGCCAGCGCGCCTGAGAACTATGGCTACACCTTC. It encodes CASAPENYGYTF.

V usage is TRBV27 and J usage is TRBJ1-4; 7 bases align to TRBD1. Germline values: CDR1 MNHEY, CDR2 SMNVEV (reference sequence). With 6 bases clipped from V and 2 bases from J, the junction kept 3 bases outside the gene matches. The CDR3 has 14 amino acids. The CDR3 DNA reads TGTGCCAGCAGCCCAGGGGGTACTAATGAAAAACTGTTTTTT. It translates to CASSPGGTNEKLFF.

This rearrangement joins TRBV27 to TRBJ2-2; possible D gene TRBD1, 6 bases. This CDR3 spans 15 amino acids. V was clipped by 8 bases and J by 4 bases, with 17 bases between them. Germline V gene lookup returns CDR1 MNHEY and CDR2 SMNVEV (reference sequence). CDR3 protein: CASLNPGHPTGELFF. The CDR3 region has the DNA TGTGCCAGCCTGAATCCGGGACATCCCACCGGGGAGCTGTTTTTT.

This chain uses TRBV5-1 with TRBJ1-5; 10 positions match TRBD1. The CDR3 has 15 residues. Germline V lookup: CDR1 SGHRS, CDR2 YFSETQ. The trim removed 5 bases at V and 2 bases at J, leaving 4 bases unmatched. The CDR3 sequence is CASSLGQGGNQPQHF. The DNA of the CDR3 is TGCGCCAGCAGTCTCGGACAGGGGGGCAATCAGCCCCAGCATTTT. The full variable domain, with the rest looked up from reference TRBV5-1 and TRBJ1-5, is KAGVTQTPRYLIKTRGQQVTLSCSPISGHRSVSWYQQTPGQGLQFLFEYFSETQRNKGNFPGRFSGRQFSNSRSEMNVSTLELGDSALYLCASSLGQGGNQPQHFGDGTRLSIL.

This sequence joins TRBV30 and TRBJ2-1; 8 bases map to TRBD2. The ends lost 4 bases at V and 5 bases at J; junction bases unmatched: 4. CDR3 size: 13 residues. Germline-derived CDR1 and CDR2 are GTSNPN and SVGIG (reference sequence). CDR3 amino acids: CAWTSGPNNEQFF. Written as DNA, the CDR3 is TGTGCCTGGACTAGCGGGCCTAACAATGAGCAGTTCTTC.

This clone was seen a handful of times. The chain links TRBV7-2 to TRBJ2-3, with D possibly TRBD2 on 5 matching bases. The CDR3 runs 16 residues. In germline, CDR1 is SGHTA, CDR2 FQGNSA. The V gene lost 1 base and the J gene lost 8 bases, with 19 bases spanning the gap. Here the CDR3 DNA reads TGTGCCAGCAGCTTAGGAAGGAGCGACGTCGGAGGTACGCAGTATTTT. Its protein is CASSLGRSDVGGTQYF. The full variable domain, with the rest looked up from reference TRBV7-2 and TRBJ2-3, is GAGVSQSPSNKVTEKGKDVELRCDPISGHTALYWYRQSLGQGLEFLIYFQGNSAPDKSGLPSDRFSAERTGGSVSTLTIQRTQQEDSAVYLCASSLGRSDVGGTQYFGPGTRLTVL.

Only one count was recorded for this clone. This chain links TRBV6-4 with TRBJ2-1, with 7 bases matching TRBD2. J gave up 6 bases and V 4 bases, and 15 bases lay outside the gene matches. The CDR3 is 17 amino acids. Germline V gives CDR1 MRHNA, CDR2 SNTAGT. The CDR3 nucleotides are TGTGCCAGCAGTGGCCCCGTCATAGCGGGTGGGTTCAATGAGCAGTTCTTC. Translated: CASSGPVIAGGFNEQFF.